A single sample is the source of the 31 T cell receptor beta chains below, sequenced in a study of blood T cells in healthy people across ages. A second PCR of about 7 to 12 cycles used a sample-barcoded 5' primer and a J-beta primer mix. TCRdb processed the 5' RACE reads anew with MiXCR; each CDR3 protein has one entry. This sample has approximately 810,000 distinct CDR3 sequences, with under 35% found just once. The sample taken for sequencing was blood. These receptors came from a woman of 80 years or more in good health.

The chain recombines TRBV12-3 or TRBV12-4 with TRBJ1-1; the match to TRBD1 covers 7 bases. CDR3 length equals 13 residues. V shed 6 bases, J shed 11 bases, and the junction held 12 bases outside the gene matches. CDR3 amino acids: CASSAGTVERAFF. As DNA, the CDR3 is TGTGCCAGCAGCGCGGGGACAGTCGAAAGGGCTTTCTTT.

In this sample, this clonotype turned up many times. The chain recombines TRBV15 with TRBJ2-1; no firm D call. This CDR3 has 15 amino acids. Germline assignment: CDR1 LNHNV and CDR2 YYDKDF (reference sequence). V lost 0 bases to trimming and J lost 0 bases, with 6 bases between them. CDR3 DNA sequence: TGTGCCACCAGCAGAGAATTAAACTCCTACAATGAGCAGTTCTTC. Protein product: CATSRELNSYNEQFF. Filled out from reference TRBV15 and TRBJ2-1, the complete variable domain reads DAMVIQNPRYQVTQFGKPVTLSCSQTLNHNVMYWYQQKSSQAPKLLFHYYDKDFNNEADTPDNFQSRRPNTSFCFLDIRSPGLGDTAMYLCATSRELNSYNEQFFGPGTRLTVL.

This clonotype was seen just once. V usage is TRBV6-5 and J usage is TRBJ2-5, with a tentative D call TRBD1 (6 bases). Germline values: CDR1 MNHEY, CDR2 SVGAGI. This CDR3 spans 13 amino acids. Trimming shortened V by 4 bases and J by 11 bases, and 17 bases separated the two germline ends. The CDR3 DNA follows: TGTGCCAGCAGTTCCCCGACAGGCAATGAGCAGTACTTC. It codes for CASSSPTGNEQYF.

V is TRBV28 and J is TRBJ1-1, with TRBD1 as a possible D gene (5 bases). Germline assignment: CDR1 MDHEN and CDR2 SYDVKM. V lost 6 bases, J lost 0 bases, and 11 bases lay in between. CDR3 length equals 14 residues. In DNA form, the CDR3 reads TGTGCCAGCAGCAGGGTAGACATGAACACTGAAGCTTTCTTT. Amino acid sequence: CASSRVDMNTEAFF.

This clonotype was counted ten times or more. This chain uses TRBV24-1 with TRBJ2-6; D not certain. Trimming removed 4 bases at V and 1 base at J, with 10 bases between. The germline V gene has CDR1 KGHDR and CDR2 SFDVKD. The length of the CDR3 is 16 residues. The CDR3 DNA reads as TGTGCCACCAGTGACCTTGACGGGTCTGGGGCCAACGTCCTGACTTTC. It encodes CATSDLDGSGANVLTF.

This clonotype was detected once. The chain links TRBV6-5 to TRBJ2-7; 9 nucleotides agree with TRBD2. The V gene's germline CDR1 is MNHEY and CDR2 SVGAGI. The V and J ends lost 5 bases and 5 bases, in that order; junction bases with no gene match: 7. This CDR3 contains 14 residues. The CDR3 is CASSGTSPIDEQYF. DNA of the CDR3: TGTGCCAGCAGTGGGACTAGCCCTATTGACGAGCAGTACTTC.

This clonotype has a count of ten or more. One base away lies a much larger clone, so this may be a sequencing read error. The chain joins TRBV18 to TRBJ2-1; TRBD1 matches 7 bases. The J call could be wrong; TRBJ2-7 is a better fit for the DNA end. The CDR3 loop spans 15 amino acids. CDR1 and CDR2 (germline): KGHSH, LQKENI. The CDR3 DNA follows: TGTGCCAGCTCAAACCGGGACAGATCCTACAATGAGCAGTACTTC. Protein sequence: CASSNRDRSYNEQYF.

This clonotype occurred many times. The J gene is TRBJ2-1, the V gene TRBV5-1, with 8 bases matching TRBD1. The CDR3 totals 17 residues. The V segment lost 1 base and the J segment 2 bases; nucleotides outside the gene matches: 8. Germline assignment: CDR1 SGHRS and CDR2 YFSETQ. This chain's CDR3 is CASSLRLGTGTYNEQFF. The CDR3 nucleotides read TGCGCCAGCAGCTTGAGATTGGGGACAGGCACCTACAATGAGCAGTTCTTC.

This clonotype was counted ten times or more. The DNA for the CDR3 is TGTGCCAGCAGCCCTAGGTCAGAGACCCAGTACTTC. It is translated as CASSPRSETQYF. The chain joins TRBV7-2 to TRBJ2-5; D gene unclear. Germline-derived CDR1 and CDR2 are SGHTA and FQGNSA. V lost 5 bases to trimming and J lost 4 bases, with 8 bases between them. This CDR3 spans 12 amino acids.

The J gene is TRBJ1-1, the V gene TRBV6-6; the D gene is possibly TRBD1 (5 bases). V was pared by 0 bases and J by 7 bases, with 12 bases between. The CDR3 contains 14 residues. Germline lookup yields CDR1 MNHNY and CDR2 SVGAGI (reference sequence). CDR3: CASSYSGGVREAFF. The CDR3 DNA sequence: TGTGCCAGCAGTTACTCGGGGGGGGTACGTGAAGCTTTCTTT.

Concerning this clonotype itself: This may be a read error: a much more frequent sequence differs by one nucleotide. This sequence joins TRBV10-3 and TRBJ2-6; TRBD1 is a possible D gene (6 bases). The CDR3 consists of 17 residues. Germline assignment: CDR1 ENHRY and CDR2 SYGVKD. This CDR3 is CAISRTDKLSGANVRTF. The CDR3 bases are TGTGCCATCAGTAGGACAGATAAACTCTCTGGGGCCAACGTCCGGACTTTC.

This clonotype was seen ten or more times. This chain joins TRBV7-2 and TRBJ1-2; TRBD1 might be the D (5 bases). Per the germline V gene, CDR1 is SGHTA and CDR2 is FQGNSA. Deletions cut 7 bases from V and 6 bases from J, with 18 bases between. The CDR3 loop spans 14 amino acids. The chain's CDR3 is CASTKPGAKHGYTF. The CDR3, as DNA: TGTGCCAGCACCAAACCTGGGGCCAAACATGGCTACACCTTC.

This clonotype was detected many times. The chain couples TRBV5-1 to TRBJ2-7; D call uncertain. The CDR3 consists of 13 residues. The germline V and J ends were trimmed by 0 bases and 3 bases, with 7 bases remaining between them. Germline V gene lookup returns CDR1 SGHRS and CDR2 YFSETQ. CDR3 in amino acids: CASSLGYNYEQYF. CDR3 coding DNA: TGCGCCAGCAGCTTGGGATATAACTACGAGCAGTACTTC. Filled out from reference TRBV5-1 and TRBJ2-7, the complete variable domain reads KAGVTQTPRYLIKTRGQQVTLSCSPISGHRSVSWYQQTPGQGLQFLFEYFSETQRNKGNFPGRFSGRQFSNSRSEMNVSTLELGDSALYLCASSLGYNYEQYFGPGTRLTVT.

This clonotype has only a few counts. The junction shows a germline mismatch at one end, possibly a read error. The chain recombines TRBV7-2 with TRBJ2-1; 9 nucleotides agree with TRBD1. CDR3 length: 15 amino acids. The germline CDR1 and CDR2 sequences are SGHTA and FQGNSA. The CDR3 is CASLNRDRVGNEQVF. CDR3 DNA sequence: TGTGCCAGCCTTAACCGGGACAGGGTTGGAAATGAGCAGGTCTTC.

This clonotype was counted at least ten times. The chain recombines TRBV6-1 with TRBJ2-1, with TRBD2 matching 12 bases. From germline, CDR1 is MNHNS and CDR2 SASEGT. The CDR3 runs 17 residues. Trimming took 1 base from V and 5 from J; bases not matched to a gene: 6. CDR3 residues: CASSEGVTSGGNNEQFF. In nucleotides, the CDR3 is TGTGCCAGCAGTGAAGGGGTTACTAGCGGGGGGAACAATGAGCAGTTCTTC.

The count of this clonotype is one. The junction does not match germline at one end; this may be a read error. V and J are TRBV7-9 and TRBJ1-6; D not resolved. The CDR3 has 12 residues. Germline V gives CDR1 SEHNR, CDR2 FQNEAQ (reference sequence). The CDR3 spells CAGSPDNSPLHF. DNA for the CDR3: TGTGCCGGCAGCCCCGATAATTCACCCCTCCACTTT. Combining the CDR3 with reference TRBV7-9 and TRBJ1-6 gives the whole variable domain DTGVSQNPRHKITKRGQNVTFRCDPISEHNRLYWYRQTLGQGPEFLTYFQNEAQLEKSRLLSDRFSAERPKGSFSTLEIQRTEQGDSAMYLCAGSPDNSPLHFGNGTRLTVT.

A remark on this clonotype: A read error is possible here, since a much larger clone lies one base away. The conserved phenylalanine or tryptophan is not found at the CDR3 terminus, so this likely reflects a read error. CDR3 residues: CASSYSTLRPKQYV. The CDR3 nucleotides read TGTGCCAGCAGTTACTCTACCTTAAGACCGAAGCAGTACGTC. The chain combines TRBV6-2 or TRBV6-3 with TRBJ2-4; D is unresolved. Trimming stripped 0 bases from V and 13 bases from J, with 16 bases between. Germline loops: CDR1 MNHEY, CDR2 SVGEGT. This CDR3 has 14 amino acids.

This clonotype was detected only a few times. The chain joins TRBV5-1 to TRBJ1-2; D is ambiguous. This CDR3 has 12 residues. The germline gives CDR1 SGHRS, CDR2 YFSETQ. Trimming removed 1 base at V and 8 bases at J, with 9 bases between. The DNA of the CDR3 is TGCGCCAGCAGCTTGCCCGGGCCCGGCTACACCTTC. This gives the protein CASSLPGPGYTF.

The chain links TRBV7-2 to TRBJ1-2; 9 nucleotides match TRBD1. This CDR3 is 14 amino acids long. The germline V gene has CDR1 SGHTA and CDR2 FQGNSA. The J segment lost 4 bases and the V segment lost 5 bases, leaving 5 bases of the junction unmatched. The CDR3 sequence is CASSPEQGAYGYTF. CDR3 nucleotides: TGTGCCAGCAGCCCCGAACAGGGGGCCTATGGCTACACCTTC.

The chain couples TRBV28 to TRBJ2-5, with D unclear. Germline CDR1 and CDR2: MDHEN and SYDVKM. V was pared by 3 bases and J by 2 bases, with 13 bases between. The CDR3 contains 15 residues. The CDR3 DNA follows: TGTGCCAGCAGTTTTATCGGTGGGGTTCAAGAGACCCAGTACTTC. Translating gives CASSFIGGVQETQYF.

V and J are TRBV28 and TRBJ1-1; TRBD1 matches at 9 bases. The CDR3 has 15 residues. V lost 5 bases, J lost 7 bases, and 11 bases stayed unmatched. Germline lookup yields CDR1 MDHEN and CDR2 SYDVKM. The CDR3: CASSLRGTGLFEAFF. CDR3 DNA sequence: TGTGCCAGCAGTCTCCGTGGGACAGGGCTCTTTGAAGCTTTCTTT.

Points on this clonotype: A much larger clone differs from this one at a single base, so this may be a read error. This sequence joins TRBV2 and TRBJ2-7, with D possibly being TRBD2 (6 bases). With the DNA end fitting TRBJ2-5 better, the J assignment may be wrong. The germline V gene encodes CDR1 SNHLY and CDR2 FYNNEI. The CDR3 is 15 amino acids. The CDR3 reads CASSVGTRGAETQYF. Here the CDR3 DNA reads TGTGCCAGCAGTGTTGGGACCCGCGGGGCGGAGACCCAGTACTTC.

The rearrangement links TRBV24-1 to TRBJ1-5; D remains ambiguous. The CDR3 loop spans 15 amino acids. Germline CDR1 reads KGHDR; CDR2 reads SFDVKD. Trimming took off 5 bases at V and 2 bases at J, with 12 bases between the two ends. In DNA, the CDR3 is TGTGCCACCAGTGGGACGGTCTTAGGCAATCAGCCCCAGCATTTT. Translating it yields CATSGTVLGNQPQHF.

This clonotype has at least ten counts. This sequence joins TRBV6-2 or TRBV6-3 and TRBJ2-7; 7 bases are shared with TRBD1. Germline V lookup: CDR1 MNHEY, CDR2 SVGEGT. The V and J ends lost 0 bases and 5 bases, in that order; junction bases with no gene match: 7. The CDR3 consists of 15 residues. DNA for the CDR3: TGTGCCAGCAGTTACTCGATACAGGGGAGCAACGAGCAGTACTTC. Its protein product is CASSYSIQGSNEQYF.

The chain uses TRBV6-1 and TRBJ2-3; no clear D gene. Germline V gene sequence: CDR1 MNHNS, CDR2 SASEGT. The CDR3 consists of 18 residues. This CDR3 reads CVGSENRAGIRRTDTQYF. The CDR3 DNA reads as TGTGTCGGCAGTGAAAATAGGGCAGGAATCAGGCGGACAGATACGCAGTATTTT.

This clonotype showed up just a few times. The rearrangement joins TRBV27 to TRBJ1-1; no firm D call. The CDR3 length is 13 residues. The germline CDR1 and CDR2 sequences are MNHEY and SMNVEV (reference sequence). V was pared by 2 bases and J by 7 bases, with 11 bases between. This chain's CDR3 is CASSLLRSGEAFF. In DNA, the CDR3 is TGTGCCAGCAGTTTACTGAGATCGGGTGAAGCTTTCTTT.

This clonotype was recorded many times. This chain joins TRBV12-3 or TRBV12-4 and TRBJ1-5; weak D call: TRBD1 (6 bases). The CDR3 totals 15 residues. Between the trimmed V and J ends, which lost 7 bases and 1 base, there was a span of 14 bases. The DNA of the CDR3 is TGTGCCAGCACCCCCAGGGGAAACAGCAATCAGCCCCAGCATTTT. Translation gives CASTPRGNSNQPQHF.

The sample holds many counts of this clonotype. A read error may produce the germline difference seen at one junction end. The CDR3 DNA sequence: TGCAGCGGCCTAAGAGGGGCGGGGGACCAAGGGACCCAGTACTTC. Translation: CSGLRGAGDQGTQYF. The chain links TRBV29-1 to TRBJ2-5; TRBD2 aligns across 7 bases. The CDR3 length is 15 residues. CDR1 and CDR2 (germline): SQVTM, ANQGSEA.

The count of this clonotype is one. The chain carries TRBV6-1 and TRBJ2-5; TRBD1 agrees at 10 bases. This CDR3 spans 17 amino acids. The germline gives CDR1 MNHNS, CDR2 SASEGT. V trimming: 2 bases; J trimming: 4 bases; junction bases outside the gene matches: 10. The CDR3 sequence: CASSESLGQGLLETQYF. The CDR3 DNA follows: TGTGCCAGCAGTGAATCGTTGGGACAGGGGCTGTTAGAGACCCAGTACTTC.

The chain links TRBV6-2 or TRBV6-3 to TRBJ2-1, with 7 bases lining up with TRBD1. The last part of the DNA fits TRBJ2-7 better; the J call may be wrong. The CDR3 is made up of 17 amino acids. CDR1 is MNHEY, CDR2 SVGEGT, per germline. The CDR3 nucleotides are TGTGCCAGCAGCGCTGTGCAACAGGGGAAGGTCCACAATGAGCAGTACTTC. This sequence encodes CASSAVQQGKVHNEQYF.

This chain joins TRBV18 and TRBJ1-6, with a possible D match to TRBD1 (5 bases). CDR3 length: 15 residues. Trimming cost V 5 bases and J 8 bases, with 16 bases left between them. Germline V gene sequence: CDR1 KGHSH, CDR2 LQKENI. The CDR3 region is CASSATVGWDSPLHF. The DNA for the CDR3 is TGTGCCAGCTCAGCGACAGTCGGCTGGGATTCACCCCTCCACTTT.